This note documents a single TCR beta chain sequence. The data belong to a study of early T cells in non-severe SARS-CoV-2 infection. Trimming took 7 bases from V and 5 from J, leaving 14 bases between them. This CDR3 region has 14 residues. Germline CDR1 is LGHDT and CDR2 is YNNKEL (reference sequence). In the library, individual cDNA molecules carried attached unique molecular identifiers. In TCRdb, the 5' RACE reads were re-called with MiXCR into one record per CDR3 protein. The sample includes about 79,000 distinct CDR3 sequences, over 9% of them seen just once. This chain joins TRBV3-1 and TRBJ2-2, with D unclear. Material for sequencing was whole blood. The receptor's source is an adult who was a healthcare worker with PCR-confirmed SARS-CoV-2 infection or an uninfected control (not recorded which). Written as DNA, the CDR3 is TGTGCCAGCACTAGATCCCTGGGGACCGGGGAGCTGTTTTTT. This codes for CASTRSLGTGELFF.